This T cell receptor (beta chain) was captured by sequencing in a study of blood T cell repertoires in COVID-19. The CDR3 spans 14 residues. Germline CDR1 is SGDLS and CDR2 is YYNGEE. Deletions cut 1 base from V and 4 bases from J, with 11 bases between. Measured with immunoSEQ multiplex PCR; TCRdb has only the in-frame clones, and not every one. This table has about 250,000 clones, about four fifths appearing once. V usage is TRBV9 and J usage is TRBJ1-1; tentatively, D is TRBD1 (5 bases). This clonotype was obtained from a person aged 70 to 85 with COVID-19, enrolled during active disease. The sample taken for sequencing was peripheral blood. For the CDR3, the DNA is TGTGCCAGCAGCGTAACCGACAGAGGCACTGAAGCTTTCTTT. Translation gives CASSVTDRGTEAFF. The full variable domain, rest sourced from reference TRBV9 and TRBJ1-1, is DSGVTQTPKHLITATGQRVTLRCSPRSGDLSVYWYQQSLDQGLQFLIQYYNGEERAKGNILERFSAQQFPDLHSELNLSSLELGDSALYFCASSVTDRGTEAFFGQGTRLTVV.